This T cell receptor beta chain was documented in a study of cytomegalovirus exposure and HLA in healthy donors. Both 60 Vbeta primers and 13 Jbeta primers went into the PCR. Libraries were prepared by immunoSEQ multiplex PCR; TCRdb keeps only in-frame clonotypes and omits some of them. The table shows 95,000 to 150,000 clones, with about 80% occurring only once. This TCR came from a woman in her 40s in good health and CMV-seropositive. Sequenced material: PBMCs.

The CDR3 loop is CASTVGGRNTGELFF. The DNA for the CDR3 is TGTGCCAGCACCGTCGGAGGGAGGAACACCGGGGAGCTGTTTTTT. The rearrangement joins TRBV11-2 to TRBJ2-2; possibly TRBD2 for D (6 bases). Between the trimmed V and J ends, which lost 7 bases and 1 base, there was a span of 13 bases. CDR1 SGHAT and CDR2 FQNNGV come from the germline V gene. The CDR3 has 15 amino acids.